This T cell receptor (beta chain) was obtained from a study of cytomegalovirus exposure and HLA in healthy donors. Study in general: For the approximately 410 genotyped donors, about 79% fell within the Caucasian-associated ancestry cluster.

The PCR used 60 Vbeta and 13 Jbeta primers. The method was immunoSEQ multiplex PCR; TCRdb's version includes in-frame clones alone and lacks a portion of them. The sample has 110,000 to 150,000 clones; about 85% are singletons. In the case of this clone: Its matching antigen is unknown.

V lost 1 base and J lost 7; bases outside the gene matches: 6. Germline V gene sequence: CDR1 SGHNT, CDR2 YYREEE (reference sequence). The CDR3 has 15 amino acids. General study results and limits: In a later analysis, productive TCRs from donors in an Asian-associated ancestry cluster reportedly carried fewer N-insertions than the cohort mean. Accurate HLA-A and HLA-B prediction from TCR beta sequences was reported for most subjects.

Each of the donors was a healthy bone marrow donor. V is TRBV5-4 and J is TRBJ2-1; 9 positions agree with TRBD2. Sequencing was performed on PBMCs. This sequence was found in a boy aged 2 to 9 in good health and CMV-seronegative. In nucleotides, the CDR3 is TGTGCCAGCAGCTTGCTAGGACTAGCGAAAAATGAGCAGTTCTTC. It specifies CASSLLGLAKNEQFF.